The 2 T cell receptor beta chains below come from one sample, sequenced in a study of cytomegalovirus exposure and HLA in healthy donors. With 60 Vbeta and 13 Jbeta primers, the PCR was carried out. Profiled with immunoSEQ multiplex PCR; TCRdb holds only in-frame clones, not every one. This sample contains around 210,000 clones. The sequenced sample was PBMCs. These receptors all stem from a woman under 40 in good health and CMV-seropositive.

The chain couples TRBV30 to TRBJ1-2, with TRBD1 as a possible D gene (6 bases). V dropped 2 bases and J dropped 4 bases, with 11 bases sitting between them. The CDR3 is 13 amino acids. Germline V gives CDR1 GTSNPN, CDR2 SVGIG (reference sequence). The CDR3: CAWSPGQIYGYTF. Here the CDR3 DNA reads TGTGCCTGGAGTCCAGGACAGATCTATGGCTACACCTTC.

The chain employs TRBV14 and TRBJ2-7, with D perhaps TRBD1 (6 bases). The CDR3 consists of 15 residues. Deletions cut 6 bases from V and 0 bases from J, with 15 bases between. Per germline, CDR1 SGHDN and CDR2 FVKESK. The CDR3 nucleotides are TGTGCCAGCAGTCCAAACAGGGCGATCTCCTACGAGCAGTACTTC. It encodes CASSPNRAISYEQYF.